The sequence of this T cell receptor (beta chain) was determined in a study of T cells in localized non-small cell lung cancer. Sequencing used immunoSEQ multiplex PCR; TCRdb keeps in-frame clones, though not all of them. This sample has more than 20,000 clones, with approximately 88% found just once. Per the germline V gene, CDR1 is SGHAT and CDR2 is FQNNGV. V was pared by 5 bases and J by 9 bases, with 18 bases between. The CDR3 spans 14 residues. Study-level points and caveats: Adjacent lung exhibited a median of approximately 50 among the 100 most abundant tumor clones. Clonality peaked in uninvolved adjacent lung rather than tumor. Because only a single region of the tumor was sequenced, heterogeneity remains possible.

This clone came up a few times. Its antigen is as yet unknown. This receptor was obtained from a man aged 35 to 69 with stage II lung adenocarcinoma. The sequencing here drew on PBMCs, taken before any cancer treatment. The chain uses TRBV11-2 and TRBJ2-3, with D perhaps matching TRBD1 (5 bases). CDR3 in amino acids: CASSAIPTAGTQYF. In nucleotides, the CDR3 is TGTGCCAGCAGCGCCATCCCGACAGCCGGAACGCAGTATTTT.